These T cell receptor beta chains were read from a single sample in a study of cytomegalovirus exposure and HLA in healthy donors. Libraries were prepared by immunoSEQ multiplex PCR; TCRdb keeps only in-frame clonotypes and omits some of them. The sample has approximately 160,000 clones, about two thirds seen once. Sequencing input: PBMCs. Source of these receptors: a woman aged 18-29 years in good health and CMV-seropositive. Both conserved end residues are part of each CDR3. The D gene is left open where the match is weak. A row's size may be missing; if present it is once, few, many or a size class.

>once|TRBJ1-1|TRBV19|NA
TGTGCCAGTAAATCCGCACTATTAATGAACACTGAAGCTTTCTTT
CASKSALLMNTEAFF
>NA|TRBJ2-7|TRBV2|NA
TGTGCCAGCACCCGGAGAGGCGAGCAGTACTTC
CASTRRGEQYF
>few|TRBJ2-1|TRBV5-1|TRBD2
TGCGCCAGCACTACAGGACTAGCGGGAAATGAGCAGTTCTTC
CASTTGLAGNEQFF
>NA|TRBJ1-5|TRBV7-8|TRBD1
TGTGCCAGCAGCTTAGGAGGGGGCGATCAGCCCCAGCATTTT
CASSLGGGDQPQHF
>NA|TRBJ1-2|TRBV4-1|TRBD1
TGCGCCAGCAGCCAGGAGGACAGGGTCCGTTATGGCTACACCTTC
CASSQEDRVRYGYTF
>NA|TRBJ2-1|TRBV13|TRBD2
TGTGCCTCAAAGCGGGGCACTGACAATGAGCAGTTCTTC
CASKRGTDNEQFF
>NA|TRBJ1-5|TRBV19|NA
TGTGCCAGTAGTGTCCTTGGCAATCAGCCCCAGCATTTT
CASSVLGNQPQHF
>NA|TRBJ2-3|TRBV7-3|TRBD2
TGTGCCAGCAGCTTAGGCGGGAGGGTGTTGGATACGCAGTATTTT
CASSLGGRVLDTQYF
>NA|TRBJ1-2|TRBV7-2|NA
TGTGCCAGCAGCTTTGGAGTTAACTATGGCTACACCTTC
CASSFGVNYGYTF
>NA|TRBJ1-5|TRBV27|NA
TGTGCCAGCAGTTTACTGCACCTCGACAGCTATAGCAATCAGCCCCAGCATTTT
CASSLLHLDSYSNQPQHF
>NA|TRBJ2-7|TRBV4-1|TRBD2
TGCGCCAGCAGCCAGGAACCGGGACTAGCCACAAACTCCTACGAGCAGTACTTC
CASSQEPGLATNSYEQYF
>NA|TRBJ1-5|TRBV19|NA
TGTGCCAGTAGTCTACCTTATGGGGCCGATCAGCCCCAGCATTTT
CASSLPYGADQPQHF
>NA|TRBJ2-1|TRBV4-3|NA
TGCGCCAGCAGCCGGTCAGGGGCGGGGGCCCCCACACACAATGAGCAGTTCTTC
CASSRSGAGAPTHNEQFF
>NA|TRBJ1-6|TRBV4-3|NA
TGCGCCAGCAGCCAAGATACCGCGCCCACGCCGAATTCACCCCTCCACTTT
CASSQDTAPTPNSPLHF
>NA|TRBJ2-3|TRBV5-1|TRBD2
TGTGCCAGCAGCCGAACTAGCGGATACACAGATACGCAGTATTTT
CASSRTSGYTDTQYF
>NA|TRBJ2-7|TRBV18|NA
TGTGCCAGCTCACCAAGTCAGATTTCCTACGAGCAGTACTTC
CASSPSQISYEQYF
>few|TRBJ2-5|TRBV29-1|NA
TGCAGCGTTGCCCTCTCCCTTCTAGAGACCCAGTACTTC
CSVALSLLETQYF
>NA|TRBJ2-1|TRBV27|TRBD2
TGTGCCAGCAGTACCGGGACTAGCGCGAGCTCCTACAATGAGCAGTTCTTC
CASSTGTSASSYNEQFF
>NA|TRBJ2-3|TRBV2|TRBD2
TGTGCCAGCAGTAAAGCGGGGGGGAACACAGATACGCAGTATTTT
CASSKAGGNTDTQYF
>NA|TRBJ2-3|TRBV6-6|TRBD2
TGTGCCAGCACCTCGAGGGGACTAGCCGGTACGCAGTATTTT
CASTSRGLAGTQYF
>few|TRBJ1-1|TRBV6-1|TRBD1
TGTGCCAGCACCGCCGGGACAGGGGTTAACACTGAAGCTTTCTTT
CASTAGTGVNTEAFF
>NA|TRBJ2-5|TRBV27|NA
TGTGCCAGCAGTTCCGGGACAGGCTCCTGGGAGGGAGAGACCCAGTACTTC
CASSSGTGSWEGETQYF
>NA|TRBJ1-5|TRBV7-8|NA
TGTGCCAGCAGTCTCATGGGGCGTTCTAGCAATCAGCCCCAGCATTTT
CASSLMGRSSNQPQHF
>few|TRBJ1-4|TRBV14|NA
TGTGCCAGCAGCCGCCCGGGGGTTGAAAAACTGTTTTTT
CASSRPGVEKLFF
>NA|TRBJ1-1|TRBV5-4|NA
TGTGCCAGCAGCTCGGGGGGTAGGGGGGGGGTCACTGAAGCTTTCTTT
CASSSGGRGGVTEAFF
>NA|TRBJ1-1|TRBV7-8|NA
TGTGCCAGCAGCCCCCCCTCCGGGGGCACTGAAGCTTTCTTT
CASSPPSGGTEAFF
>NA|TRBJ1-5|TRBV7-9|TRBD1
TGTGCCAGCAGCTTAACAGGGGGCAACAATCAGCCCCAGCATTTT
CASSLTGGNNQPQHF
>NA|TRBJ1-1|TRBV11-2|NA
TGTGCCAGCAGCCTACCGGTGGGACACCAGAACACTGAAGCTTTCTTT
CASSLPVGHQNTEAFF
>NA|TRBJ1-1|TRBV6-5|NA
TGTGCCAGCAGTTACTCACTGGACACTGAAGCTTTCTTT
CASSYSLDTEAFF
>NA|TRBJ1-2|TRBV28|NA
TGTGCCAGCGGACGCTATGCGGGCTATGGCTACACCTTC
CASGRYAGYGYTF
>NA|TRBJ2-3|TRBV4-1|NA
TGCGCCAGCAGCCGTTGGGAGTGGTTCGCAGATACGCAGTATTTT
CASSRWEWFADTQYF
>NA|TRBJ2-7|TRBV10-1|TRBD1
TGCGCCAGCAGTGAAAGTGGGACAGGATACGAGCAGTACTTC
CASSESGTGYEQYF
>NA|TRBJ2-1|TRBV19|TRBD2
TGTGCCAGTAGTACCCGGGGGACTAGGGAATACAATGAGCAGTTCTTC
CASSTRGTREYNEQFF
>few|TRBJ2-2|TRBV5-1|NA
TGCGCCAGCAGCTACACAGGGTCCGGGGAGCTGTTTTTT
CASSYTGSGELFF